This TCR beta chain was identified in a study of control samples from healthy donors and cancer patients. Measured with immunoSEQ multiplex PCR; TCRdb has only the in-frame clones, and not every one. The profile shows roughly 150,000 clones, roughly 88% of them singletons. This clone was detected only a few times. V was shortened by 5 bases and J by 8 bases, with 15 bases between the two germline ends. This CDR3 contains 13 residues. Looked up from germline, CDR1 is SGHTA and CDR2 is FQGNSA. The sequence was obtained from a man younger than 35 in good health. Material for sequencing was blood. The rearrangement links TRBV7-2 to TRBJ1-2, with D perhaps matching TRBD1 (5 bases). The CDR3 spells CASSLDTIYGYTF. The CDR3 DNA sequence: TGTGCCAGCAGCCTGGACACGATCTACGGCTACACCTTC.